Shown below are 18 T cell receptor beta chains from a single sample sequenced in a study of blood T cell repertoires in COVID-19. Data came from immunoSEQ multiplex PCR; TCRdb stores just in-frame clones and leaves some out. The sample shows fewer than 300,000 clones, less than 85% of them seen only once. Sequences were obtained from peripheral blood. These receptors were taken from a human donor with COVID-19, enrolled during active disease. The donor label of this sample is uncertain.

The chain has TRBV6-5 and TRBJ1-3; unclear D gene. Trimming removed 3 bases at V and 8 bases at J, with 11 bases between. The CDR3 contains 13 residues. Per the germline V gene, CDR1 is MNHEY and CDR2 is SVGAGI. The DNA of the CDR3 is TGTGCCAGCAGTTATCGTGGAGGAGACACCATATATTTT. This codes for CASSYRGGDTIYF.

The CDR3 DNA reads TGTGCCTCCCGCCCTAGCGGGAGGGTTGGAACCGGCACCGGGGAGCTGTTTTTT. Residues: CASRPSGRVGTGTGELFF. The V gene is TRBV19, the J gene TRBJ2-2; 12 bases match TRBD2. V gave up 11 bases and J gave up 4 bases; unmatched junction bases: 17. CDR1 and CDR2 from the germline V gene are LNHDA and SQIVND (reference sequence). The CDR3 is made up of 18 amino acids.

The rearrangement links TRBV6-2 or TRBV6-3 to TRBJ1-1; D is ambiguous. CDR1 is MNHEY, CDR2 SVGEGT, per germline. CDR3 length equals 15 residues. Trimming took 0 bases from V and 1 from J, leaving 9 bases between them. The CDR3 region is CASSYSSAGNTEAFF. The CDR3 DNA follows: TGTGCCAGCAGTTACTCGTCGGCGGGGAACACTGAAGCTTTCTTT.

The chain combines TRBV4-1 with TRBJ2-3; TRBD1 aligns across 7 bases. J gave up 0 bases and V 4 bases, and 10 bases lay outside the gene matches. Germline lookup yields CDR1 MGHRA and CDR2 YSYEKL. This CDR3 has 17 amino acids. This chain's CDR3 is CASSRPTGQKSTDTQYF. The CDR3 region has the DNA TGCGCCAGCAGCCGCCCAACGGGACAGAAGAGCACAGATACGCAGTATTTT.

The V call is TRBV10-3, the J call TRBJ2-7, with D possibly matching TRBD2 (6 bases). Germline-derived CDR1 and CDR2 are ENHRY and SYGVKD. CDR3 length: 17 amino acids. Trimming pared 8 bases from V and 1 base from J, leaving 24 bases between. CDR3 sequence reads: CAIGGRLARGRSYEQYF. The CDR3 coding sequence is TGTGCCATCGGAGGTCGGTTAGCGCGGGGCCGTTCCTACGAGCAGTACTTC.

The chain links TRBV19 to TRBJ1-2; 8 bases agree with TRBD1. This CDR3 region has 14 residues. The J segment lost 4 bases and the V segment lost 6 bases, leaving 7 bases of the junction unmatched. Germline loops: CDR1 LNHDA, CDR2 SQIVND (reference sequence). CDR3 DNA sequence: TGTGCCAGTAGGACAGGGGATTTCGGCTATGGCTACACCTTC. It codes for CASRTGDFGYGYTF.

Remarks on this clone: At the DNA level, this CDR3 is encoded by other sequences in the same sample as well. The J gene is TRBJ2-7, the V gene TRBV27; 11 positions agree with TRBD1. Trimming at V came to 4 bases and at J to 6 bases, leaving 2 bases not matched to a gene. This CDR3 contains 13 residues. Germline lookup yields CDR1 MNHEY and CDR2 SMNVEV (reference sequence). This CDR3 is CASSSGTGGEQYF. The CDR3 DNA is TGTGCCAGCAGTTCTGGGACAGGGGGCGAGCAGTACTTC.

Comments on this clone: Distinct nucleotide sequences in the sample also encode this CDR3. The V gene is TRBV11-2, the J gene TRBJ1-2; D might be TRBD1 (6 bases). This CDR3 contains 14 residues. The ends were cut back, 0 bases at V and 3 bases at J, with 8 bases in the middle. Looked up from germline, CDR1 is SGHAT and CDR2 is FQNNGV. In DNA, the CDR3 is TGTGCCAGCAGCTTAGACAGGGGTGACTATGGCTACACCTTC. It yields the protein CASSLDRGDYGYTF.

This chain joins TRBV5-1 and TRBJ2-7; 10 nucleotides match TRBD2. This CDR3 region has 16 residues. V lost 4 bases to trimming and J lost 1 base; unmatched junction nucleotides: 8. The germline V gene has CDR1 SGHRS and CDR2 YFSETQ. CDR3 protein: CASSPMRTSGSYEQYF. As DNA, the CDR3 is TGCGCCAGCAGCCCTATGAGGACTAGCGGTTCCTACGAGCAGTACTTC. The variable domain in full, with the rest retrieved from reference TRBV5-1 and TRBJ2-7, is KAGVTQTPRYLIKTRGQQVTLSCSPISGHRSVSWYQQTPGQGLQFLFEYFSETQRNKGNFPGRFSGRQFSNSRSEMNVSTLELGDSALYLCASSPMRTSGSYEQYFGPGTRLTVT.

J is TRBJ1-2 and V is TRBV3-1 (or the pseudogene TRBV3-2); 7 nucleotides agree with TRBD1. V shed 7 bases, J shed 1 base, and the junction held 9 bases outside the gene matches. CDR1 LGHDT and CDR2 YNNKEL come from the germline V gene (reference sequence). The CDR3 has 15 amino acids. DNA for the CDR3: TGTGCCAGCACCCCCTTAGCAGGGGGTAACTATGGCTACACCTTC. This codes for CASTPLAGGNYGYTF.

The genes are TRBV21-1 and TRBJ2-1; the listed D gene, TRBD1, was not tested against the DNA. TRBV21-1 is tagged as a pseudogene. The CDR3 is made up of 14 amino acids. CDR3 loop: CASKTKTGDGEQFF. CDR3 coding DNA: TGTGCCAGCAAAACTAAGACAGGGGACGGTGAGCAGTTCTTC.

The rearrangement joins TRBV24-1 to TRBJ2-4; 7 bases agree with TRBD1. Germline V gene sequence: CDR1 KGHDR, CDR2 SFDVKD. The V segment lost 4 bases and the J segment 0 bases; nucleotides outside the gene matches: 11. The CDR3 is 18 amino acids. CDR3 residues: CATSERTGPSLAKNIQYF. CDR3 in DNA: TGTGCCACCAGTGAGAGGACAGGCCCCTCTCTAGCCAAAAACATTCAGTACTTC.

This sequence joins TRBV9 and TRBJ1-3, with D perhaps TRBD1 (5 bases). With 0 bases removed from V and 0 bases from J, the gap between germline ends came to 13 bases. The CDR3 consists of 17 residues. Germline values: CDR1 SGDLS, CDR2 YYNGEE. The DNA for the CDR3 is TGTGCCAGCAGCGTAGACAGGCGGCCATCCTCTGGAAACACCATATATTTT. Protein product: CASSVDRRPSSGNTIYF.

V and J are TRBV5-4 and TRBJ1-1; perhaps TRBD1 as D (5 bases). Looked up from germline, CDR1 is SGHNT and CDR2 is YYREEE (reference sequence). With 5 bases removed from V and 5 bases from J, the gap between germline ends came to 16 bases. CDR3 length equals 14 residues. DNA of the CDR3: TGTGCCAGCAGAAGGGAGGGGCAGAGGACTGAAGCTTTCTTT. Encoded protein: CASRREGQRTEAFF.

The chain couples TRBV5-1 to TRBJ2-1, with TRBD2 matching 12 bases. CDR3 length: 20 amino acids. The V gene end was trimmed by 3 bases and the J gene end by 0 bases; junction bases not matched to a gene: 13. The germline V gene has CDR1 SGHRS and CDR2 YFSETQ. This CDR3 reads CASSSPTGTSGWSSYNEQFF. The CDR3 DNA reads TGCGCCAGCAGCTCACCCACCGGGACTAGCGGGTGGAGCTCCTACAATGAGCAGTTCTTC.

The chain is built from TRBV5-1 and TRBJ2-5; D remains unclear. This CDR3 spans 15 amino acids. V was shortened by 0 bases and J by 5 bases, with 14 bases between the two germline ends. Germline values: CDR1 SGHRS, CDR2 YFSETQ. The chain's CDR3 is CASSLEFGGAETQYF. The CDR3 nucleotides are TGCGCCAGCAGCTTGGAATTTGGCGGAGCGGAGACCCAGTACTTC.

V and J are TRBV29-1 and TRBJ1-4, with no clear D. Trimming removed 4 bases from V and 5 bases from J, with 5 bases in between. The CDR3 sequence is 11 residues long. The germline CDR1 and CDR2 sequences are SQVTM and ANQGSEA. DNA of the CDR3: TGCAGCGTTGTACAGAATGAAAAACTGTTTTTT. It specifies CSVVQNEKLFF.

This rearrangement joins TRBV7-2 to TRBJ2-3; D gene ambiguous. This CDR3 is built from 17 residues. V was trimmed by 1 base and J by 4 bases, leaving 18 bases between them. In germline, CDR1 is SGHTA, CDR2 FQGNSA. The CDR3: CASSLVPEPPQADTQYF. DNA of the CDR3: TGTGCCAGCAGCTTAGTCCCGGAGCCGCCTCAAGCAGATACGCAGTATTTT.